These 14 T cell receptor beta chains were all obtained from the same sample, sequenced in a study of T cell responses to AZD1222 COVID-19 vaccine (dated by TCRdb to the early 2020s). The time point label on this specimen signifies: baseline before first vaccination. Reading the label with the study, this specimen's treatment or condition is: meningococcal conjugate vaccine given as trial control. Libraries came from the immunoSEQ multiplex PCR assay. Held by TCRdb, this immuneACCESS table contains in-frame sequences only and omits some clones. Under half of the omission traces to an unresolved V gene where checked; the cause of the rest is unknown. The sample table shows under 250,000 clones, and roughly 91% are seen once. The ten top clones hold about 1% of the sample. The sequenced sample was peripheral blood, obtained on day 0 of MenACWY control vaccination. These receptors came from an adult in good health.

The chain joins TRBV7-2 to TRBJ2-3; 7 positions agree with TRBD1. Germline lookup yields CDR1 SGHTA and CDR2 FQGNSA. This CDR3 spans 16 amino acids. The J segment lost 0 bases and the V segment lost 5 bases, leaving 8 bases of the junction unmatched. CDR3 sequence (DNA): TGTGCCAGCAGCACGGGACAGACCCTTAGCACAGATACGCAGTATTTT. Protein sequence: CASSTGQTLSTDTQYF.

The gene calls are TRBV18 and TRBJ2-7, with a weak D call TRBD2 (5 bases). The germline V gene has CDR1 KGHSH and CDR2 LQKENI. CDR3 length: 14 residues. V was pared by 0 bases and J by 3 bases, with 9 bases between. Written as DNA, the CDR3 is TGTGCCAGCTCACCACCGGAGGACCTCTACGAGCAGTACTTC. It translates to CASSPPEDLYEQYF. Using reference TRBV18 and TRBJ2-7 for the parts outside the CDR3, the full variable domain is NAGVMQNPRHLVRRRGQEARLRCSPMKGHSHVYWYRQLPEEGLKFMVYLQKENIIDESGMPKERFSAEFPKEGPSILRIQQVVRGDSAAYFCASSPPEDLYEQYFGPGTRLTVT.

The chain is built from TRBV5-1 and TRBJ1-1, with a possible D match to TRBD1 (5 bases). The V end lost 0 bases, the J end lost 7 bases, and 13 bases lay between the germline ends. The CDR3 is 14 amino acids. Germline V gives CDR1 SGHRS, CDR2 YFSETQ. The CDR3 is CASSLDRISGEAFF. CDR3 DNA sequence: TGCGCCAGCAGCTTGGACAGGATTTCGGGTGAAGCTTTCTTT.

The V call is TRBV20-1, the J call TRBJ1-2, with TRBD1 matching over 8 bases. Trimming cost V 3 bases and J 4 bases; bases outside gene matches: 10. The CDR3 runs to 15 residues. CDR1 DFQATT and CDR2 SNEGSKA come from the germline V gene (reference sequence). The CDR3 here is CSASYGQGIPYGYTF. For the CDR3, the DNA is TGCAGTGCTAGTTATGGACAGGGTATCCCCTATGGCTACACCTTC.

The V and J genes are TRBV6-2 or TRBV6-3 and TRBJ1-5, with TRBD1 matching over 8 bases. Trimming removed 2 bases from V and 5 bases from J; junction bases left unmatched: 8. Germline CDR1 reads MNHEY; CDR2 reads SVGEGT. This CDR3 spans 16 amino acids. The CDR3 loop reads CASSYMTGAGDQPQHF. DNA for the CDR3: TGTGCCAGCAGTTACATGACAGGGGCGGGAGATCAGCCCCAGCATTTT.

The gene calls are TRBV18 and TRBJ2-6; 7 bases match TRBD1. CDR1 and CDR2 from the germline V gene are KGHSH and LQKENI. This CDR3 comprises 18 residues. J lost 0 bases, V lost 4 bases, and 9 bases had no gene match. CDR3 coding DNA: TGTGCCAGCTCACTTATGACAGGGTTTGACTCTGGGGCCAACGTCCTGACTTTC. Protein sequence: CASSLMTGFDSGANVLTF.

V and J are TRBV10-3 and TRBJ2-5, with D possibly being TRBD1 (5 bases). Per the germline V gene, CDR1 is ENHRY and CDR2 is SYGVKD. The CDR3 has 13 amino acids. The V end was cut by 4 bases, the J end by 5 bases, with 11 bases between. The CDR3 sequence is CAISGQGGETQYF. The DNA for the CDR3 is TGTGCCATCAGTGGTCAGGGTGGCGAGACCCAGTACTTC.

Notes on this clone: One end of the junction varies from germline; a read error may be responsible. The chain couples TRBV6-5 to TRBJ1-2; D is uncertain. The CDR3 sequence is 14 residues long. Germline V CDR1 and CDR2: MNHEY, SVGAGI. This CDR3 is CASSYGQVNNGYTF. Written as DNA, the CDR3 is TGTGCCAGCAGTTACGGGCAGGTTAACAATGGCTACACCTTC.

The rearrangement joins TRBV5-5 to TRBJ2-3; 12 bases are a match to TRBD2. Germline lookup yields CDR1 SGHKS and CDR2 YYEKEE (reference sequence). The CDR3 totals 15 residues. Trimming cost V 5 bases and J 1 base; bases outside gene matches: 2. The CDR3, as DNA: TGTGCCAGCAGTCGACTAGCGGGGGGCACAGATACGCAGTATTTT. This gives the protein CASSRLAGGTDTQYF.

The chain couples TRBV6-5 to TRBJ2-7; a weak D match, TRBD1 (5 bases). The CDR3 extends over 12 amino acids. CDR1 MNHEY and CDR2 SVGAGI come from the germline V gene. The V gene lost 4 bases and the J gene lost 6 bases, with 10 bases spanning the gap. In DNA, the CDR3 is TGTGCCAGCAGTTCTACAGGCTCCGAGCAGTACTTC. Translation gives CASSSTGSEQYF.

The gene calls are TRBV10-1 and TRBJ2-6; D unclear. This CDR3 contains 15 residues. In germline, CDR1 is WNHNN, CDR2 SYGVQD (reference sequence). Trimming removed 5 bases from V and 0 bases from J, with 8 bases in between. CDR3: CASSIVTSGANVLTF. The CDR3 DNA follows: TGCGCCAGCAGTATCGTCACCTCTGGGGCCAACGTCCTGACTTTC.

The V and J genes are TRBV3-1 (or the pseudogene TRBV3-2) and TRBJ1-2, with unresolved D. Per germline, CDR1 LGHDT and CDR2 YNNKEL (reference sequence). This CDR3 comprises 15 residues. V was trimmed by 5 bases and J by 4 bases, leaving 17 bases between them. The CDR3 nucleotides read TGTGCCAGCAGCGTCCTCAGTCTGGGGAGCTATGGCTACACCTTC. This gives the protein CASSVLSLGSYGYTF.

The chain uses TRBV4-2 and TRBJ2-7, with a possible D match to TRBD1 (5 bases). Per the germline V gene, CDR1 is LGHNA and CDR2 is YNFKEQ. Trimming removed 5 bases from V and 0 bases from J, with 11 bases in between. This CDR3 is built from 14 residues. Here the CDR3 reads CASSWGAGSYEQYF. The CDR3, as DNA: TGTGCCAGCAGCTGGGGCGCAGGCTCCTACGAGCAGTACTTC.

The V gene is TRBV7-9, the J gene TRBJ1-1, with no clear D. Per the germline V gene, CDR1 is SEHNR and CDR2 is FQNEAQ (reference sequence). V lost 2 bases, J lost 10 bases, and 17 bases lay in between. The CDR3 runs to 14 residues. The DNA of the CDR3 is TGTGCCAGCAGCTTAAAAGTTGTAGGTGGGCCAGCTTTCTTT. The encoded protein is CASSLKVVGGPAFF.